The present T cell receptor (beta chain) was sequenced within a study of blood T cell repertoires in COVID-19. Sequencing was performed with immunoSEQ multiplex PCR; in TCRdb, only in-frame clones are kept and a portion is missing. This table has over 110,000 clones, approximately 87% appearing once. Trimming stripped 2 bases from V and 9 bases from J, with 14 bases between. Per germline, CDR1 KGHSH and CDR2 LQKENI. The CDR3 spans 14 residues. The rearrangement joins TRBV18 to TRBJ1-5; D might be TRBD1 (5 bases). The source is a man in his forties or fifties in a cohort exposed to, infected with or recovered from COVID-19 (not recorded which). The sample taken for sequencing was PBMCs or T cells enriched from blood (not recorded which). The CDR3 loop reads CASSPGGTQGPQHF. The CDR3 region has the DNA TGTGCCAGCTCACCAGGGGGGACCCAGGGGCCCCAGCATTTT. Full variable domain (remainder filled in from reference TRBV18 and TRBJ1-5): NAGVMQNPRHLVRRRGQEARLRCSPMKGHSHVYWYRQLPEEGLKFMVYLQKENIIDESGMPKERFSAEFPKEGPSILRIQQVVRGDSAAYFCASSPGGTQGPQHFGDGTRLSIL.